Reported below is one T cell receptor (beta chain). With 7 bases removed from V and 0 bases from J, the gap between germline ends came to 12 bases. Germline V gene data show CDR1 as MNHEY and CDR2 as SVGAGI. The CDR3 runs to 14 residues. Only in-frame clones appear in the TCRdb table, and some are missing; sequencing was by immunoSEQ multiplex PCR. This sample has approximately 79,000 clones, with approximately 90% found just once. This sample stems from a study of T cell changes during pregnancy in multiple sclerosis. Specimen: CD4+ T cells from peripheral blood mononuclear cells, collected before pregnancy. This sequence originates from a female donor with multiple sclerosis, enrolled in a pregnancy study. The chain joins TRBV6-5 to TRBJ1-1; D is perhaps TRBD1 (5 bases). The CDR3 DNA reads TGTGCCAGCAAGCGGGGGAGCATGAACACTGAAGCTTTCTTT. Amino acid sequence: CASKRGSMNTEAFF.